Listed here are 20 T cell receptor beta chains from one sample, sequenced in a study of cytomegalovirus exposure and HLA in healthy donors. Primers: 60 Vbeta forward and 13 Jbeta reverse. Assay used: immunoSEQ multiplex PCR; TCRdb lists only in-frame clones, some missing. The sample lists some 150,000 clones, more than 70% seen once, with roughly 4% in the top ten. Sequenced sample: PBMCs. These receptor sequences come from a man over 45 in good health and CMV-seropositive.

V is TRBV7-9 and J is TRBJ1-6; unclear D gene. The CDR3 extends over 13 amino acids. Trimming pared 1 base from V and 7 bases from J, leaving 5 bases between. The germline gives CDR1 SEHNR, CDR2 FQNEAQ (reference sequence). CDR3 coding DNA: TGTGCCAGCAGCTTAGATGCGAATTCACCCCTCCACTTT. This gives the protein CASSLDANSPLHF. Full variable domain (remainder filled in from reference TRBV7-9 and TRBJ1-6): DTGVSQNPRHKITKRGQNVTFRCDPISEHNRLYWYRQTLGQGPEFLTYFQNEAQLEKSRLLSDRFSAERPKGSFSTLEIQRTEQGDSAMYLCASSLDANSPLHFGNGTRLTVT.

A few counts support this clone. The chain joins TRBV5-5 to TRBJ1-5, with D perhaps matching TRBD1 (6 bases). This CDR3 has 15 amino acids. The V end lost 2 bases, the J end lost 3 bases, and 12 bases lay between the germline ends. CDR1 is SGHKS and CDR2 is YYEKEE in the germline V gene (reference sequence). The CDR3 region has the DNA TGTGCCAGCAGCTTTACAGGACAGCTCAATCAGCCCCAGCATTTT. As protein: CASSFTGQLNQPQHF.

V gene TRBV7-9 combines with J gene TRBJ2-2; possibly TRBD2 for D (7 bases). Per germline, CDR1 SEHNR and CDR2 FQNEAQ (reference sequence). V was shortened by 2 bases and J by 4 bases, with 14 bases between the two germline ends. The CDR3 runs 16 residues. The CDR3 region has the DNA TGTGCCAGCAGCTTAAATACGGGGGGCGTCACCGGGGAGCTGTTTTTT. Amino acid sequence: CASSLNTGGVTGELFF.

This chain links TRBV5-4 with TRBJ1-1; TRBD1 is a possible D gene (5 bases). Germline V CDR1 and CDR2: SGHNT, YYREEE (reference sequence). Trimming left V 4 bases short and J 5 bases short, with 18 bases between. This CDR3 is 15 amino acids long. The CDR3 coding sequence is TGTGCCAGCAGCCAAGATGGGGCAGGAGGGACTGAAGCTTTCTTT. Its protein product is CASSQDGAGGTEAFF.

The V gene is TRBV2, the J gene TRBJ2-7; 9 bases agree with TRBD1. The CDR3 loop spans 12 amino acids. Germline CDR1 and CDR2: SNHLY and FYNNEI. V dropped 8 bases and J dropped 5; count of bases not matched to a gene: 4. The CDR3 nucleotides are TGTGCCAGCGTGGACAGGGGACACGAGCAGTACTTC. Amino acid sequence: CASVDRGHEQYF. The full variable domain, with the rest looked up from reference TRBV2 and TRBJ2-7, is EPEVTQTPSHQVTQMGQEVILRCVPISNHLYFYWYRQILGQKVEFLVSFYNNEISEKSEIFDDQFSVERPDGSNFTLKIRSTKLEDSAMYFCASVDRGHEQYFGPGTRLTVT.

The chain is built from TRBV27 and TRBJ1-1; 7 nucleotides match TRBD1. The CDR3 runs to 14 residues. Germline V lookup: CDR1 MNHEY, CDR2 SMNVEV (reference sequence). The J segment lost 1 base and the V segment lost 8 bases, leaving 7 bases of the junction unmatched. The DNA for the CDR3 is TGTGCCAGCTCTTGGGACAGACAGAACACTGAAGCTTTCTTT. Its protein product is CASSWDRQNTEAFF.

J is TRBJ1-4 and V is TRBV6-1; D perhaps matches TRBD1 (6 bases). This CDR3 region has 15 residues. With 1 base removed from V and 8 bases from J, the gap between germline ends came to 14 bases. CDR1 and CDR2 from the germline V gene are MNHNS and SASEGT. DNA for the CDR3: TGTGCCAGCAGTGAAGAACAGGGTTTCGTCGAAAAACTGTTTTTT. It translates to CASSEEQGFVEKLFF.

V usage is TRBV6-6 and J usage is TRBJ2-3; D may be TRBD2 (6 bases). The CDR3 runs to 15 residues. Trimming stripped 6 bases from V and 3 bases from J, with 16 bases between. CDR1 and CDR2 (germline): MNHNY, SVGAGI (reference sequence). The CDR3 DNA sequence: TGTGCCAGCAGGCCTCAAGTGGGGGGAACAGATACGCAGTATTTT. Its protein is CASRPQVGGTDTQYF.

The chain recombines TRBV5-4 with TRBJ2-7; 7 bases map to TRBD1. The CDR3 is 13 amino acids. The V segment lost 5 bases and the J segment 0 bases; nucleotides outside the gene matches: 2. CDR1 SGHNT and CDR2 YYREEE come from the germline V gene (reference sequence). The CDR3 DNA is TGTGCCAGCAGGGGACAGAACTCCTACGAGCAGTACTTC. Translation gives CASRGQNSYEQYF.

CDR3 sequence (DNA): TGTGCCAGCAGTGCCCCCCCCGGGACAGGGTGGGCCGGGGAGCTGTTTTTT. Protein sequence: CASSAPPGTGWAGELFF. The gene calls are TRBV6-1 and TRBJ2-2; 9 nucleotides line up with TRBD1. Germline loops: CDR1 MNHNS, CDR2 SASEGT. The CDR3 is made up of 17 amino acids. V shed 4 bases, J shed 6 bases, and the junction held 12 bases outside the gene matches.

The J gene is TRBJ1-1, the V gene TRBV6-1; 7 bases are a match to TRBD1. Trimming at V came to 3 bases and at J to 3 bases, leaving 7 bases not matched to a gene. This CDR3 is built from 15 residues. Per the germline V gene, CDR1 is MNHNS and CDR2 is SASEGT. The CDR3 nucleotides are TGTGCCAGCAGTGACCTCGGGACAGCTCACACTGAAGCTTTCTTT. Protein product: CASSDLGTAHTEAFF.

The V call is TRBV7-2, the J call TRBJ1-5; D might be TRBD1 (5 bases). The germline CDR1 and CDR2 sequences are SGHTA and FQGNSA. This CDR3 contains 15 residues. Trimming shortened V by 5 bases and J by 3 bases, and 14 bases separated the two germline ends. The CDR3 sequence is CASSVDTTPNQPQHF. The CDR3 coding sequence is TGTGCCAGCAGCGTGGACACAACCCCCAATCAGCCCCAGCATTTT.

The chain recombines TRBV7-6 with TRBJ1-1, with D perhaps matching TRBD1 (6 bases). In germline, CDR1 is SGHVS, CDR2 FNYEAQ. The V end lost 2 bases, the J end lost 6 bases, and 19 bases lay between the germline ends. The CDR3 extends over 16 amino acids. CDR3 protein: CASSLLGQSSGAEAFF. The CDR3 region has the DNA TGTGCCAGCAGCTTACTAGGACAGTCCTCGGGCGCTGAAGCTTTCTTT.

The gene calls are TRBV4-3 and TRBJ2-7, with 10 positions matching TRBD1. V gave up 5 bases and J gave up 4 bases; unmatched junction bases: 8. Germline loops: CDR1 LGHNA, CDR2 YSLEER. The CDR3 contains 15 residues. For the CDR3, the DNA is TGCGCCAGCAGCTTTTCCGGGACAGGGGAATACGAGCAGTACTTC. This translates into CASSFSGTGEYEQYF.

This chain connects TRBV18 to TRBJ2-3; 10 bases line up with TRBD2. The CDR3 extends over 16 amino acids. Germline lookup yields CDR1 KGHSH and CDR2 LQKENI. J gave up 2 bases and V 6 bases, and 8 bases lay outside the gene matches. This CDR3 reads CASSRLLAGNTDTQYF. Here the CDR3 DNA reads TGTGCCAGCTCTCGCCTACTAGCGGGGAACACAGATACGCAGTATTTT.

CDR3 bases: TGTGCCAGCAGCTTGCCGGGCAGGGAAAATTACGAGCAGTACTTC. Amino acid sequence: CASSLPGRENYEQYF. V usage is TRBV5-6 and J usage is TRBJ2-7; D is possibly TRBD1 (5 bases). The CDR3 covers 15 residues. Per the germline V gene, CDR1 is SGHDT and CDR2 is YYEEEE. Trimming cost V 1 base and J 4 bases, with 15 bases left between them.

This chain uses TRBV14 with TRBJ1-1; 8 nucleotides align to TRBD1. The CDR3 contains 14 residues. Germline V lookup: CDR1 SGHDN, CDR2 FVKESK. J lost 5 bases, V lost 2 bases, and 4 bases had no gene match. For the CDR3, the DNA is TGTGCCAGCAGCCAACTACAGGGGGGAACTGAAGCTTTCTTT. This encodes CASSQLQGGTEAFF.

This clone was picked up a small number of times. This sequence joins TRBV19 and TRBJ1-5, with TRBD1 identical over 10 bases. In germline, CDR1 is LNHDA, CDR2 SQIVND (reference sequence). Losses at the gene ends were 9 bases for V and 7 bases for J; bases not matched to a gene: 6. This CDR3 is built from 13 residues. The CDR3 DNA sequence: TGTGCCAGCGGGACAGGGGACACGCAGCCCCAGCATTTT. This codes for CASGTGDTQPQHF.

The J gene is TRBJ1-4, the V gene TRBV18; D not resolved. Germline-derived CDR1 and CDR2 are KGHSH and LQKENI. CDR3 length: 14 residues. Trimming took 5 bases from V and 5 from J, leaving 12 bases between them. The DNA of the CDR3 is TGTGCCAGCTCATTTTCGTGGGCGAATGAAAAACTGTTTTTT. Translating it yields CASSFSWANEKLFF.

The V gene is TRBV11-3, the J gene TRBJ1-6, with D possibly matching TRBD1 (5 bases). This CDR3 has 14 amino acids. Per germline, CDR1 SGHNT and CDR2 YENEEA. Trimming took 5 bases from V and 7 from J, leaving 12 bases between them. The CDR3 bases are TGTGCCAGCAGCCTCGGGACTGGGAATTCACCCCTCCACTTT. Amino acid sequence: CASSLGTGNSPLHF.